What follows are 12 T cell receptor beta chains derived from one specimen sequenced in a study of blood T cell repertoires in COVID-19. Profiling relied on immunoSEQ multiplex PCR, and the TCRdb table lists in-frame clones only, not all of them. The table records roughly 35,000 clones, around four fifths of them present only once. What was sequenced was peripheral blood. The receptors shown here come from a woman aged 60-75 years with acute or convalescent COVID-19.

This chain links TRBV5-6 with TRBJ2-3; 10 bases fit TRBD2. The germline gives CDR1 SGHDT, CDR2 YYEEEE. J was trimmed by 7 bases and V by 0 bases; bases with no gene match: 5. This CDR3 is built from 15 residues. In nucleotides, the CDR3 is TGTGCCAGCAGCTTGGTTAGCGGGGGGAGCTATACGCAGTATTTT. The encoded protein is CASSLVSGGSYTQYF.

V usage is TRBV5-1 and J usage is TRBJ2-2, with 7 bases that match TRBD1. Germline CDR1 SGHRS, CDR2 YFSETQ. This CDR3 is 17 amino acids long. V lost 4 bases to trimming and J lost 0 bases; unmatched junction nucleotides: 9. Here the CDR3 reads CASSRFTGAPNTGELFF. Written as DNA, the CDR3 is TGCGCCAGCAGCAGATTTACAGGGGCCCCGAACACCGGGGAGCTGTTTTTT.

The gene calls are TRBV19 and TRBJ1-2; tentatively, D is TRBD1 (6 bases). The CDR3 runs 13 residues. The germline gives CDR1 LNHDA, CDR2 SQIVND (reference sequence). Trimming cost V 6 bases and J 7 bases, with 15 bases left between them. The CDR3 here is CASSRRQAFGYTF. CDR3 sequence (DNA): TGTGCCAGTAGCCGACGACAGGCTTTTGGCTACACCTTC. The whole variable domain, filled in from reference TRBV19 and TRBJ1-2, reads DGGITQSPKYLFRKEGQNVTLSCEQNLNHDAMYWYRQDPGQGLRLIYYSQIVNDFQKGDIAEGYSVSREKKESFPLTVTSAQKNPTAFYLCASSRRQAFGYTFGSGTRLTVV.

The chain carries TRBV6-5 and TRBJ2-3; D uncertain. Germline CDR1 MNHEY, CDR2 SVGAGI. The CDR3 spans 14 residues. V was trimmed by 3 bases and J by 3 bases, leaving 10 bases between them. CDR3 amino acids: CASSYSWPTDTQYF. The DNA of the CDR3 is TGTGCCAGCAGTTATTCGTGGCCGACAGATACGCAGTATTTT.

V is TRBV5-4 and J is TRBJ2-7; TRBD1 agrees at 7 bases. The CDR3 covers 13 residues. Germline trimming cut 7 bases from V and 7 bases from J; bases unmatched to any gene: 11. CDR1 is SGHNT and CDR2 is YYREEE in the germline V gene (reference sequence). This chain's CDR3 is CASGPGQTLEQYF. The DNA for the CDR3 is TGTGCCAGCGGTCCGGGACAGACTTTGGAGCAGTACTTC.

The chain joins TRBV10-2 to TRBJ1-2, with 8 bases lining up with TRBD1. The CDR3 loop spans 13 amino acids. Trimming cost V 4 bases and J 5 bases; bases outside gene matches: 3. Per germline, CDR1 WSHSY and CDR2 SAAADI. The CDR3 region has the DNA TGCGCCAGCAGTGGTGGGACAGGTTATGGCTACACCTTC. As protein: CASSGGTGYGYTF.

CDR3 nucleotide sequence: TGCGCCAGCAGCCAAGATCAAGGGGGACAGGGTTCAGCCAACGTCCTGACTTTC. Its translation: CASSQDQGGQGSANVLTF. The rearrangement joins TRBV4-1 to TRBJ2-6; 9 bases fit TRBD1. The CDR3 sequence is 18 residues long. Germline CDR1 and CDR2: MGHRA and YSYEKL. Germline trimming cut 0 bases from V and 7 bases from J; bases unmatched to any gene: 10.

This clone was picked up one time. V is TRBV6-5 and J is TRBJ1-5; D unclear. The CDR3 runs 15 residues. Germline CDR1 MNHEY, CDR2 SVGAGI. Between the trimmed V and J ends, which lost 4 bases and 0 bases, there was a span of 10 bases. CDR3 region: CASSLAAYSNQPQHF. In nucleotides, the CDR3 is TGTGCCAGCAGTTTAGCCGCATATAGCAATCAGCCCCAGCATTTT.

The V call is TRBV11-1, the J call TRBJ2-7; 10 nucleotides align to TRBD2. The trim removed 5 bases at V and 6 bases at J, leaving 10 bases unmatched. CDR1 and CDR2 (germline): SGHAT, FQDESV (reference sequence). The CDR3 sequence is 15 residues long. CDR3 DNA sequence: TGTGCCAGCAGCCCACCCAGCGGGGGGGCCGGCGAGCAGTACTTC. Translating it yields CASSPPSGGAGEQYF.

The chain uses TRBV10-1 and TRBJ2-3, with a weak D call TRBD2 (6 bases). Between the trimmed V and J ends, which lost 3 bases and 0 bases, there was a span of 13 bases. CDR1 and CDR2 from the germline V gene are WNHNN and SYGVQD (reference sequence). CDR3 length: 16 residues. The CDR3 here is CASSESGTPSTDTQYF. The CDR3 nucleotides read TGCGCCAGCAGTGAATCGGGGACTCCTAGCACAGATACGCAGTATTTT.

In DNA, the CDR3 is TGTGCCAGCAGTTACTCTGGGACAGGGGTTAATGAAGCTTTCTTT. Translation: CASSYSGTGVNEAFF. The chain uses TRBV6-5 and TRBJ1-1; 10 bases are a match to TRBD1. This CDR3 region has 15 residues. V gave up 0 bases and J gave up 7 bases; unmatched junction bases: 5. Germline V gene sequence: CDR1 MNHEY, CDR2 SVGAGI.

The rearrangement uses TRBV7-8 and TRBJ2-2; 11 bases line up with TRBD2. The CDR3 is 17 amino acids. V lost 5 bases, J lost 7 bases, and 12 bases stayed unmatched. The germline V gene encodes CDR1 SGHVS and CDR2 FQNEAQ. The CDR3 DNA reads TGTGCCAGCAGCATCCTTAGCGGGGGGGCCAATGGCGGGGAGCTGTTTTTT. Its translation: CASSILSGGANGGELFF.